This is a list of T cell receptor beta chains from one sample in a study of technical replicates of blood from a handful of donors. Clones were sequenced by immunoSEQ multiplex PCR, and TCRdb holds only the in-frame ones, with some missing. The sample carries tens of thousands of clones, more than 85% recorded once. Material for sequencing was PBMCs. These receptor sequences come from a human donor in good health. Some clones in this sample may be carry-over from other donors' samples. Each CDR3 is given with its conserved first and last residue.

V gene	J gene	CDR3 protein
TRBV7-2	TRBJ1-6	CASSFGQPINSPLHF
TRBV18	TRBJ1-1	CASSPSPSNTEAFF
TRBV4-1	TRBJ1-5	CASSQQGVGNQPQHF
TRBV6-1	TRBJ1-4	CASSPLGPVSGKLFF
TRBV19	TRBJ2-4	CASSLWASAKNIQYF
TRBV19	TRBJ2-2	CATGTMNTGELFF
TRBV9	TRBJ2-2	CASSVEGGGPGELFF
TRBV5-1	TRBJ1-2	CASSLVGGYGYTF
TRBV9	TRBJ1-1	CASSVIGTGNTEAFF
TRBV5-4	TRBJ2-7	CASSSGLAVYEQYF
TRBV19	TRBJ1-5	CASTMEGRFQPQHF
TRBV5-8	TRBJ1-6	CATKTGSSYNSPLHF
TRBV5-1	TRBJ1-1	CASSPQGAPATEAFF
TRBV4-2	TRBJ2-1	CASSQELAGYNEQFF
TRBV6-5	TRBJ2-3	CASKVRTGGRDTQYF
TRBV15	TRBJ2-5	CATSRDGRGRRQETQYF
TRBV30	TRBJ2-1	CAWSPTPAGEQFF
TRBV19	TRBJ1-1	CASSRGQGNTEAFF
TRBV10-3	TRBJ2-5	CAISELAGVPETQYF
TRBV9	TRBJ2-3	CASSVGGPVLKDTQYF
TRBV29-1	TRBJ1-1	CSVIPRRQGFETEAFF
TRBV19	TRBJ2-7	CASSRTGLAGEDEQYF
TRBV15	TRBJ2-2	CATSGSSGTGVGELFF
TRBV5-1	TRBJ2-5	CASSRQETQYF
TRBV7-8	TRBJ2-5	CASSFLASVETQYF
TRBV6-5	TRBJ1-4	CASRGEDGFNEKLFF